What follows describes a single T cell receptor (beta chain). Its antigen is still unknown. The record has no base qualities; no much larger clone is one base away. The sample comes from a study of blood T cell repertoires in COVID-19 (dated by TCRdb to the early 2020s). Turning to the overall study: The collaborator samples originated in the United States, Italy and Spain and spanned the acute and convalescent phases of COVID-19. The material from the prospective study consisted of cDNA or gDNA derived from T cells, B-cell-depleted T cells, or PBMCs. Deeply sampled blood TCRbeta repertoires from subjects exposed to, actively infected with, or recovered from COVID-19 were included in the dataset. The repertoires were released in a freely available public database intended as a resource for research on the immune response to SARS-CoV-2. Samples came from the ongoing ImmuneRACE study (first 160 participants) plus 1,254 subjects from 6 global collaborators. A de-identified subject ID, COVID-19 status, age in years and sex were almost always included in the sample metadata. Where available, HLA class I and class II types were obtained from metadata supplied by the sample provider rather than from assay-based typing.

CDR1 and CDR2 are drawn from the germline V gene (reference sequence): LGHDT, YNNKEL. The V and J ends are trimmed by 5 bases and 10 bases, leaving 17 bases between them. The CDR3 numbers 14 residues from cysteine through phenylalanine. Only the CDR3 DNA stays, 42 bases, in frame from base 1. The full study reports these points: The quantity of clinical and demographic metadata differed by source and by participant and was supplied without curation.

Collaborating institutions collected whole blood in K2EDTA tubes following their own protocols. For TCRbeta analysis, collaborators shipped samples as frozen whole blood, isolated PBMCs, or DNA extracted from either of those sample types. The immunoSEQ Assay, a bias-controlled multiplex PCR, was used to amplify TCRbeta CDR3 regions from genomic DNA. Concerning the study's data processing: The number of nucleated cells in each sample was estimated from the amplification of reference gene primers within the assay. To quantify the absolute abundance of each unique TCRbeta CDR3 rearrangement, sequence reads were collapsed and filtered. For each sample, productive Simpson clonality was calculated as the square root of Simpson's diversity index over productive rearrangements. TCRdb re-hosts the immuneACCESS table, in-frame sequences only. Its copies lack some clones; in the studies checked, an unresolved V gene accounts for under half of them, and the cause for the rest is not known. Clone size and the V and J calls come from that table; the DNA yielded D and trimming. The sample has hundreds of thousands of clones on record, over 70% of them singletons. The ten biggest clones cover around 8.7% of the sample.

The source material was peripheral blood. This TCR was sampled from a woman in her fifties or sixties with acute or convalescent COVID-19. The chain is encoded by TRBV3-1 (or the pseudogene TRBV3-2) joined to TRBJ1-4, with a weak D call of TRBD1 (5 bases match). CDR3 reads: CASSSAGIERKLFF. The DNA reads TGTGCCAGCAGCAGCGCAGGGATCGAGCGAAAACTGTTTTTT.